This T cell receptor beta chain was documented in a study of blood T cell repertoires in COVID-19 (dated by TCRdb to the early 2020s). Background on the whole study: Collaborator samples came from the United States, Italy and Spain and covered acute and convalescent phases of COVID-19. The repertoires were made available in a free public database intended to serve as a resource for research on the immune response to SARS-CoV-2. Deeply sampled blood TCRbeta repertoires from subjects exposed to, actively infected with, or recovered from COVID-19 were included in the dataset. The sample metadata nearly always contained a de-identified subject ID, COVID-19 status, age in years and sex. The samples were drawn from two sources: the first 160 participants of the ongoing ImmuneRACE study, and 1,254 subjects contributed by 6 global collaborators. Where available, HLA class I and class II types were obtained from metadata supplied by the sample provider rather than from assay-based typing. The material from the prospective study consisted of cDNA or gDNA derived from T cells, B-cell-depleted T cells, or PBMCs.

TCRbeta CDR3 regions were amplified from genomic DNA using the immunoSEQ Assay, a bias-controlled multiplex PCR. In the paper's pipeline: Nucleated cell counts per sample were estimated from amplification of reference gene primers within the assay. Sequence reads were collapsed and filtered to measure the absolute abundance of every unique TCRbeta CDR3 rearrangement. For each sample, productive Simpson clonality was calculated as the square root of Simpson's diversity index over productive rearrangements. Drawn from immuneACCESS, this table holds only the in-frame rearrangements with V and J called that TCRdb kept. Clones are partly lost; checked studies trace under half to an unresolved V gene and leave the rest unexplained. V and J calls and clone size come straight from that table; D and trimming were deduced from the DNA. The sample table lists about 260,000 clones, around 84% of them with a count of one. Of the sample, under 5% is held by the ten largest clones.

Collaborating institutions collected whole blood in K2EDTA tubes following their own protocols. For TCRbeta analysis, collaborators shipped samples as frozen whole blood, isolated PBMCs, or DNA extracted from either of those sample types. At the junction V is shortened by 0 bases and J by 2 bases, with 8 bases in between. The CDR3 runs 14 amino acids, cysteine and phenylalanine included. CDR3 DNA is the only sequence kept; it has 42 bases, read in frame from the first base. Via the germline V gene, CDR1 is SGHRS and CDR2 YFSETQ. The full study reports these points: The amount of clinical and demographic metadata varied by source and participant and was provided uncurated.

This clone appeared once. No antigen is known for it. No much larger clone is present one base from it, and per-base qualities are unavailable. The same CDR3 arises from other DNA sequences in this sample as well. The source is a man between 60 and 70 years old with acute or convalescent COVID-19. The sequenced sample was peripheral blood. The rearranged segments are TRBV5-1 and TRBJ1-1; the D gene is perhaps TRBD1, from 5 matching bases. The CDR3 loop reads CASSLAGGNTEAFF. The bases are TGCGCCAGCAGCTTGGCGGGGGGTAACACTGAAGCTTTCTTT.